This T cell receptor beta chain derives from a study of blood T cell repertoires in COVID-19. TCRdb keeps only in-frame clones here, not all; method: immunoSEQ multiplex PCR. Of fewer than 400,000 clones listed, 85% to 90% are singletons. CDR1 and CDR2 from the germline V gene are MNHEY and SVGAGI. The trim removed 4 bases at V and 4 bases at J, leaving 3 bases unmatched. The CDR3 spans 14 residues. The sequence was collected from a young woman who had recovered from COVID-19. The J gene is TRBJ2-5, the V gene TRBV6-5; TRBD2 matches 10 bases. Sample: PBMCs or T cells enriched from blood (not recorded which). The CDR3: CASSFVAGGETQYF. Here the CDR3 DNA reads TGTGCCAGCAGTTTCGTAGCGGGGGGAGAGACCCAGTACTTC.